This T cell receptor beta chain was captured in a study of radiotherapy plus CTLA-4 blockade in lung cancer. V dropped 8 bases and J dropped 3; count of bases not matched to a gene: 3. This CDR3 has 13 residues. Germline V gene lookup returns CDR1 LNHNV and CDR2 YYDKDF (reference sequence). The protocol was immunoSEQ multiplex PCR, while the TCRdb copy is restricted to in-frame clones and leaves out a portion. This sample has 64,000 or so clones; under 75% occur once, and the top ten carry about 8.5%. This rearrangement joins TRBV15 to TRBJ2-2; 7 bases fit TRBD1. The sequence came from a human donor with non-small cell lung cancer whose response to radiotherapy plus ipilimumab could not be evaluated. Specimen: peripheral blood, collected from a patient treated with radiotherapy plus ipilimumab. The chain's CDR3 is CATGQDYTGELFF. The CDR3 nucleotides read TGTGCCACCGGACAGGACTACACCGGGGAGCTGTTTTTT.